Listed below are T cell receptor beta chains from one sample, sequenced in a study of cytotoxic CD8 clonotypes in ibrutinib-treated CLL. Clones were read by immunoSEQ multiplex PCR, and TCRdb kept only the in-frame ones, dropping some. The top ten hold around 30% of the sample, which has about 89,000 clones, 70% to 80% seen once. Material: PBMCs, obtained after 12 months of ibrutinib treatment. The origin of the receptors is a human donor with chronic lymphocytic leukemia. CDR3s leave out the opening cysteine and the closing phenylalanine or tryptophan. The D gene is left open where the match is weak. Clone sizes are given selectively: once, few, many, or a class where the clone is expanded.

v_gene	d_gene	j_gene	abundance	CDR3aa
TRBV7-8	-	TRBJ2-7	-	ASSLRAGVEQY
TRBV30	TRBD1	TRBJ1-6	-	AWNSFRDRGSPLH
TRBV4-1	TRBD1	TRBJ1-5	-	ASSPPGTGNQPQH
TRBV12-5	-	TRBJ2-5	-	ASGPPGGGLKYQETQY
TRBV6-1	-	TRBJ1-1	-	ASRFRGESTEAF
TRBV4-3	-	TRBJ1-1	-	ASSQTGNTEAF
TRBV4-1	-	TRBJ1-3	-	ASSQDRDAQGGGNTIY
TRBV11-3	-	TRBJ2-7	-	ASSLPGRPEQY
TRBV7-3	TRBD2	TRBJ2-3	-	ASSDGGYTDTQY
TRBV7-8	-	TRBJ2-5	-	ASGRGGKETQY
TRBV7-7	-	TRBJ2-2	few	ASSLLSGPNTGELF
TRBV29-1	-	TRBJ1-1	-	SVGQSQIMNTEAF
TRBV29-1	TRBD1	TRBJ1-1	-	SARPGTGNEAF
TRBV2	-	TRBJ2-2	-	ASSEARGSGELF
TRBV2	-	TRBJ1-6	few	ASSDEGYSPLH
TRBV4-2	TRBD1	TRBJ2-1	once	ASSQAGGQGTQNEQF
TRBV25-1	-	TRBJ2-3	-	ASSELGTDTQY
TRBV14	-	TRBJ1-3	-	ASSRDPRAGNTIY
TRBV10-3	-	TRBJ1-1	-	AISKQGDTEAF
TRBV6-1	TRBD1	TRBJ1-6	-	ASSGGDSSNSPLH